These 20 T cell receptor beta chains share one sample of origin, sequenced in a study of blood T cell repertoires in COVID-19. Sequencing used immunoSEQ multiplex PCR; TCRdb keeps in-frame clones, though not all of them. Of roughly 320,000 clones listed, over 90% are singletons. The sample consisted of PBMCs or T cells enriched from blood (not recorded which). Every receptor here comes from a woman aged 30 to 39 who had been exposed to COVID-19.

The chain recombines TRBV7-9 with TRBJ2-1, with D maybe TRBD2 (5 bases). V was pared by 5 bases and J by 9 bases, with 23 bases between. Germline lookup yields CDR1 SEHNR and CDR2 FQNEAQ (reference sequence). The CDR3 spans 16 residues. Here the CDR3 reads CASSIEIGSGLGEQFF. The CDR3 DNA reads as TGTGCCAGCAGCATCGAAATAGGGTCGGGATTGGGTGAGCAGTTCTTC.

This chain uses TRBV4-1 with TRBJ1-3; TRBD1 agrees at 7 bases. The J segment lost 0 bases and the V segment lost 0 bases, leaving 2 bases of the junction unmatched. Germline CDR1 MGHRA, CDR2 YSYEKL. CDR3 size: 16 residues. CDR3 residues: CASSQDHRGSGNTIYF. The CDR3 bases are TGCGCCAGCAGCCAAGATCACAGGGGCTCTGGAAACACCATATATTTT.

This chain connects TRBV5-1 to TRBJ1-3; D is ambiguous. V was clipped by 4 bases and J by 0 bases, with 11 bases between them. Germline V CDR1 and CDR2: SGHRS, YFSETQ. This CDR3 has 15 amino acids. The CDR3 nucleotides are TGCGCCAGCAGCGAGACACTTTCCTCTGGAAACACCATATATTTT. Translated: CASSETLSSGNTIYF.

The chain carries TRBV19 and TRBJ2-3; D remains unclear. Trimming removed 5 bases from V and 3 bases from J, with 12 bases in between. This CDR3 contains 14 residues. Germline CDR1 is LNHDA and CDR2 is SQIVND (reference sequence). CDR3 region: CASSLMALTDTQYF. CDR3 bases: TGTGCCAGTAGTCTGATGGCCCTGACAGATACGCAGTATTTT.

V gene TRBV5-1 combines with J gene TRBJ1-2, with a possible D match to TRBD1 (6 bases). Trimming removed 3 bases from V and 1 base from J, with 10 bases in between. Germline lookup yields CDR1 SGHRS and CDR2 YFSETQ. The CDR3 sequence is 14 residues long. The CDR3 DNA follows: TGCGCCAGCAGCTCCGGACAGCTTAACTATGGCTACACCTTC. Protein: CASSSGQLNYGYTF.

This clone was found a few times. V is TRBV7-2 and J is TRBJ1-2; 11 positions agree with TRBD1. V lost 1 base, J lost 7 bases, and 8 bases stayed unmatched. Per the germline V gene, CDR1 is SGHTA and CDR2 is FQGNSA. This CDR3 has 16 amino acids. This chain's CDR3 is CASSLEWTGGVGGYTF. Here the CDR3 DNA reads TGTGCCAGCAGCTTAGAGTGGACAGGGGGCGTTGGTGGCTACACCTTC.

This clone showed up just once. V is TRBV4-1 and J is TRBJ1-2, with D possibly matching TRBD1 (6 bases). Per the germline V gene, CDR1 is MGHRA and CDR2 is YSYEKL. CDR3 length: 13 residues. The V end lost 3 bases, the J end lost 7 bases, and 12 bases lay between the germline ends. CDR3 residues: CASSQIRGLGYTF. CDR3 coding DNA: TGCGCCAGCAGCCAGATCAGGGGTCTTGGCTACACCTTC.

The rearrangement uses TRBV12-5 and TRBJ2-5; D is possibly TRBD1 (5 bases). CDR1 is LGHNT, CDR2 FRNRAP, per germline. Trimming shortened V by 5 bases and J by 1 base, and 11 bases separated the two germline ends. The CDR3 loop spans 14 amino acids. DNA for the CDR3: TGTGCTAGTGGTCCCGGACAAGTCCAAGAGACCCAGTACTTC. Its translation is CASGPGQVQETQYF.

This chain joins TRBV9 and TRBJ1-2, with a possible D match to TRBD1 (5 bases). The CDR3 totals 14 residues. Germline values: CDR1 SGDLS, CDR2 YYNGEE. V was shortened by 3 bases and J by 5 bases, with 14 bases between the two germline ends. The CDR3 region is CASSARAAGYGYTF. The CDR3 bases are TGTGCCAGCAGCGCCCGGGCCGCAGGGTATGGCTACACCTTC.

This clone was picked up one time. The chain is built from TRBV5-1 and TRBJ1-6, with D unresolved. The V gene's germline CDR1 is SGHRS and CDR2 YFSETQ. This CDR3 comprises 16 residues. Deletions cut 1 base from V and 0 bases from J, with 8 bases between. The CDR3 spells CASSLTASSYNSPLHF. The DNA for the CDR3 is TGCGCCAGCAGCTTGACCGCGAGCTCCTATAATTCACCCCTCCACTTT.

The chain couples TRBV6-4 to TRBJ1-6, with a tentative D call TRBD1 (6 bases). The germline V gene has CDR1 MRHNA and CDR2 SNTAGT. Between the trimmed V and J ends, which lost 0 bases and 14 bases, there was a span of 8 bases. The CDR3 runs 12 residues. The CDR3 DNA is TGTGCCAGCAGTGACTCAGGGGGGGCCCTCCACTTT. Its protein is CASSDSGGALHF.

The chain joins TRBV18 to TRBJ2-2, with 7 bases matching TRBD1. The germline V gene has CDR1 KGHSH and CDR2 LQKENI. J lost 1 base, V lost 3 bases, and 2 bases had no gene match. The CDR3 spans 15 residues. CDR3 nucleotides: TGTGCCAGCTCACCCGACAGGGTGAACACCGGGGAGCTGTTTTTT. The encoded protein is CASSPDRVNTGELFF.

The V call is TRBV3-1 (or the pseudogene TRBV3-2), the J call TRBJ2-3; D may be TRBD2 (6 bases). Germline lookup yields CDR1 LGHDT and CDR2 YNNKEL (reference sequence). The CDR3 runs 16 residues. V lost 4 bases, J lost 1 base, and 15 bases lay in between. CDR3 protein: CASSLTYGGGTDTQYF. CDR3 coding DNA: TGTGCCAGCAGCCTAACCTACGGCGGGGGCACAGATACGCAGTATTTT.

This chain connects TRBV5-1 to TRBJ2-2; 8 positions match TRBD1. The J segment lost 5 bases and the V segment lost 4 bases, leaving 7 bases of the junction unmatched. This CDR3 contains 15 residues. Germline V CDR1 and CDR2: SGHRS, YFSETQ. The CDR3 region is CASSVGQVWTGELFF. Here the CDR3 DNA reads TGCGCCAGCAGCGTGGGACAGGTGTGGACCGGGGAGCTGTTTTTT.

In this sample, this clone turned up once. The rearrangement joins TRBV3-1 (or the pseudogene TRBV3-2) to TRBJ1-1; D unresolved. Trimming removed 4 bases from V and 5 bases from J, with 8 bases in between. The CDR3 loop spans 12 amino acids. Germline CDR1 is LGHDT and CDR2 is YNNKEL (reference sequence). The CDR3 loop is CASSLAWTEAFF. CDR3 sequence (DNA): TGTGCCAGCAGCCTAGCATGGACTGAAGCTTTCTTT.

This chain connects TRBV5-5 to TRBJ2-3; perhaps TRBD2 as D (6 bases). The CDR3 has 17 residues. Trimming removed 5 bases from V and 2 bases from J, with 21 bases in between. The germline gives CDR1 SGHKS, CDR2 YYEKEE (reference sequence). The CDR3 DNA sequence: TGTGCCAGCAGGACCCGGCGGGGCCCTACCGTCACAGATACGCAGTATTTT. Protein sequence: CASRTRRGPTVTDTQYF.

The rearrangement joins TRBV5-4 to TRBJ2-3; 14 bases line up with TRBD2. Looked up from germline, CDR1 is SGHNT and CDR2 is YYREEE (reference sequence). The ends lost 3 bases at V and 8 bases at J; junction bases unmatched: 11. The CDR3 is made up of 17 amino acids. CDR3 residues: CASSSPGTSGGGTTQYF. The CDR3 coding sequence is TGTGCCAGCAGCTCCCCTGGGACTAGCGGGGGCGGTACTACGCAGTATTTT.

The J gene is TRBJ2-2, the V gene TRBV5-8, with D possibly TRBD2 on 5 matching bases. Germline CDR1 and CDR2: SGHTS and YDEGEE. The V end lost 1 base, the J end lost 5 bases, and 6 bases lay between the germline ends. CDR3 length: 13 amino acids. The DNA for the CDR3 is TGTGCCAGCAGCTTGTGGACTACCGGGGAGCTGTTTTTT. Amino acid sequence: CASSLWTTGELFF.

The chain recombines TRBV10-1 with TRBJ2-6, with D possibly being TRBD2 (8 bases). V lost 8 bases and J 4 bases, leaving 15 bases between the germline ends. This CDR3 spans 15 amino acids. CDR1 and CDR2 from the germline V gene are WNHNN and SYGVQD (reference sequence). CDR3 sequence (DNA): TGCGCCAGCGTCGGGAGGGGGCTCGGGGCCAACGTCCTGACTTTC. This codes for CASVGRGLGANVLTF.

The gene calls are TRBV11-2 and TRBJ1-4; D uncertain. The germline CDR1 and CDR2 sequences are SGHAT and FQNNGV. The CDR3 consists of 15 residues. The V end lost 4 bases, the J end lost 3 bases, and 12 bases lay between the germline ends. The DNA of the CDR3 is TGTGCCAGCAGCTCCCGCGGTGCCGCTAATGAAAAACTGTTTTTT. It codes for CASSSRGAANEKLFF. The variable domain in full, with the rest retrieved from reference TRBV11-2 and TRBJ1-4, is EAGVAQSPRYKIIEKRQSVAFWCNPISGHATLYWYQQILGQGPKLLIQFQNNGVVDDSQLPKDRFSAERLKGVDSTLKIQPAKLEDSAVYLCASSSRGAANEKLFFGSGTQLSVL.